The 21 T cell receptor beta chains presented below share a single source sample, sequenced in a study of blood T cell repertoires in COVID-19. Libraries were prepared by immunoSEQ multiplex PCR; TCRdb keeps only in-frame clonotypes and omits some of them. The sample carries hundreds of thousands of clones, roughly nine tenths recorded once. Sequencing was carried out using PBMCs or T cells enriched from blood (not recorded which). All receptors derive from a woman aged 45-60 years in a cohort exposed to, infected with or recovered from COVID-19 (not recorded which).

V gene TRBV18 combines with J gene TRBJ1-2; 9 bases map to TRBD1. Germline assignment: CDR1 KGHSH and CDR2 LQKENI. With V trimmed by 3 bases and J by 6 bases, 11 bases remained unmatched. CDR3 size: 16 residues. This CDR3 reads CASSPAPGQGSDGYTF. The CDR3 DNA reads TGTGCCAGCTCACCGGCTCCGGGACAGGGATCGGATGGCTACACCTTC.

The CDR3: CATSEPGQGVGYTF. CDR3 in DNA: TGTGCCACCAGTGAGCCGGGACAGGGGGTTGGCTACACCTTC. V is TRBV24-1 and J is TRBJ1-2; TRBD1 agrees at 11 bases. The CDR3 runs 14 residues. Trimming at V came to 4 bases and at J to 7 bases, leaving 4 bases not matched to a gene. From germline, CDR1 is KGHDR and CDR2 SFDVKD.

The CDR3 reads CASSLTGGNNYGYTF. In DNA, the CDR3 is TGTGCCAGCAGTTTGACAGGCGGAAACAACTATGGCTACACCTTC. This chain joins TRBV28 and TRBJ1-2; weak D call: TRBD1 (6 bases). The CDR3 runs to 15 residues. Germline CDR1 is MDHEN and CDR2 is SYDVKM. V lost 3 bases to trimming and J lost 2 bases, with 13 bases between them.

This rearrangement joins TRBV2 to TRBJ2-4, with D unclear. CDR3 size: 16 residues. The germline V gene encodes CDR1 SNHLY and CDR2 FYNNEI. The V end was cut by 4 bases, the J end by 4 bases, with 17 bases between. In nucleotides, the CDR3 is TGTGCCAGCAGTGCCATGCGGCTACGAGAGAAAAACATTCAGTACTTC. It encodes CASSAMRLREKNIQYF.

The chain has TRBV5-1 and TRBJ2-1; TRBD2 matches at 10 bases. The ends lost 4 bases at V and 4 bases at J; junction bases unmatched: 5. The CDR3 contains 15 residues. The germline V gene has CDR1 SGHRS and CDR2 YFSETQ. The CDR3 protein is CASSRSGGAYNEQFF. CDR3 nucleotides: TGCGCCAGCAGCCGGAGCGGGGGGGCTTACAATGAGCAGTTCTTC.

The chain has TRBV25-1 and TRBJ2-7; unclear D gene. CDR1 MGHDK and CDR2 SYGVNS come from the germline V gene. The V and J ends lost 8 bases and 3 bases respectively, with 5 bases between them. CDR3 length: 10 residues. CDR3 loop: CASALYEQYF. The CDR3 bases are TGTGCCAGCGCGCTCTACGAGCAGTACTTC.

The J gene is TRBJ1-5, the V gene TRBV4-1; D possibly corresponds to TRBD1 (6 bases). Germline V CDR1 and CDR2: MGHRA, YSYEKL. The CDR3 is made up of 15 amino acids. Deletions cut 5 bases from V and 6 bases from J, with 17 bases between. In nucleotides, the CDR3 is TGCGCCAGCAGCTCGAGAGAGGGGGTGGGTCAGCCCCAGCATTTT. It is translated as CASSSREGVGQPQHF.

Of note for this clone: The junction departs from the called germline gene at one end, perhaps through a read error. The CDR3: CASSLEGGLGNTQYF. Written as DNA, the CDR3 is TGTGCCAGCAGCCTAGAGGGGGGACTAGGTAATACGCAGTATTTT. V gene TRBV11-3 combines with J gene TRBJ2-3; the match to TRBD2 covers 8 bases. Germline-derived CDR1 and CDR2 are SGHNT and YENEEA. This CDR3 comprises 15 residues.

This chain connects TRBV19 to TRBJ2-7; TRBD2 matches 7 bases. Germline assignment: CDR1 LNHDA and CDR2 SQIVND (reference sequence). The trim removed 6 bases at V and 6 bases at J, leaving 8 bases unmatched. The CDR3 is made up of 13 amino acids. CDR3 nucleotide sequence: TGTGCCAGTAGCATCGGGGGGAGCGGCGAGCAGTACTTC. Protein: CASSIGGSGEQYF.

The chain couples TRBV19 to TRBJ1-5, with D possibly matching TRBD1 (5 bases). Trimming cost V 4 bases and J 11 bases, with 18 bases left between them. The CDR3 has 14 residues. Germline V CDR1 and CDR2: LNHDA, SQIVND (reference sequence). The CDR3 DNA reads TGTGCCAGTAGTACCCGGACAACGGGGGGGACCCAGCATTTT. This sequence encodes CASSTRTTGGTQHF. The whole variable domain, filled in from reference TRBV19 and TRBJ1-5, reads DGGITQSPKYLFRKEGQNVTLSCEQNLNHDAMYWYRQDPGQGLRLIYYSQIVNDFQKGDIAEGYSVSREKKESFPLTVTSAQKNPTAFYLCASSTRTTGGTQHFGDGTRLSIL.

V gene TRBV28 combines with J gene TRBJ1-5, with TRBD1 matching 12 bases. This CDR3 is built from 14 residues. V was clipped by 3 bases and J by 6 bases; unmatched bases: 0. Per the germline V gene, CDR1 is MDHEN and CDR2 is SYDVKM. Here the CDR3 DNA reads TGTGCCAGCAGTTTGGGACAGGGGGCTCAGCCCCAGCATTTT. Translating it yields CASSLGQGAQPQHF.

This clone has a handful of counts. The chain links TRBV19 to TRBJ1-5; TRBD1 matches at 9 bases. This CDR3 region has 18 residues. The germline V gene has CDR1 LNHDA and CDR2 SQIVND (reference sequence). The V and J ends lost 4 bases and 0 bases, in that order; junction bases with no gene match: 10. As DNA, the CDR3 is TGTGCCAGTAGTACGACGGACAGGGGACTAGATAGCAATCAGCCCCAGCATTTT. Translated: CASSTTDRGLDSNQPQHF. The full variable domain, rest sourced from reference TRBV19 and TRBJ1-5, is DGGITQSPKYLFRKEGQNVTLSCEQNLNHDAMYWYRQDPGQGLRLIYYSQIVNDFQKGDIAEGYSVSREKKESFPLTVTSAQKNPTAFYLCASSTTDRGLDSNQPQHFGDGTRLSIL.

The V gene is TRBV18, the J gene TRBJ1-2, with D hard to call. The V and J ends lost 3 bases and 8 bases respectively, with 25 bases between them. The CDR3 runs to 17 residues. In germline, CDR1 is KGHSH, CDR2 LQKENI. In nucleotides, the CDR3 is TGTGCCAGCTCACCTATTGAAACGGGAATCCCACGGAGGGGCTACACCTTC. Encoded protein: CASSPIETGIPRRGYTF.

The J gene is TRBJ1-3, the V gene TRBV5-1, with D uncertain. Trimming took off 1 base at V and 0 bases at J, with 11 bases between the two ends. The CDR3 is made up of 16 amino acids. Per germline, CDR1 SGHRS and CDR2 YFSETQ. DNA for the CDR3: TGCGCCAGCAGCTTGACAAGTAACCCCTCTGGAAACACCATATATTTT. Its protein product is CASSLTSNPSGNTIYF.

V usage is TRBV5-1 and J usage is TRBJ1-2, with D perhaps matching TRBD1 (6 bases). Germline V gene data show CDR1 as SGHRS and CDR2 as YFSETQ. There are 15 residues in the CDR3. Trimming pared 4 bases from V and 6 bases from J, leaving 19 bases between. The CDR3 protein is CASSGNAGERDGYTF. CDR3 coding DNA: TGCGCCAGCAGCGGGAATGCAGGGGAGAGGGATGGCTACACCTTC.

This sequence joins TRBV19 and TRBJ2-1; D perhaps matches TRBD2 (5 bases). Germline V gives CDR1 LNHDA, CDR2 SQIVND (reference sequence). The V and J ends lost 2 bases and 5 bases respectively, with 16 bases between them. This CDR3 contains 16 residues. The CDR3 region has the DNA TGTGCCAGTAGTATACCAGACACCGTCGGGGACAATGAGCAGTTCTTC. It encodes CASSIPDTVGDNEQFF.

The rearrangement links TRBV7-2 to TRBJ1-2; 9 bases map to TRBD1. Germline CDR1 SGHTA, CDR2 FQGNSA. This CDR3 region has 16 residues. The J segment lost 4 bases and the V segment lost 0 bases, leaving 6 bases of the junction unmatched. This CDR3 is CASSLAYDRGSYGYTF. The CDR3 nucleotides are TGTGCCAGCAGCTTAGCGTATGACAGGGGGTCCTATGGCTACACCTTC.

The rearrangement uses TRBV19 and TRBJ1-5, with D possibly TRBD1 on 6 matching bases. This CDR3 is built from 15 residues. Trimming took off 6 bases at V and 5 bases at J, with 17 bases between the two ends. CDR1 and CDR2 from the germline V gene are LNHDA and SQIVND (reference sequence). The CDR3 region has the DNA TGTGCCAGTAGCCTTACAGGGAATAGGGATCAGCCCCAGCATTTT. Translating it yields CASSLTGNRDQPQHF.

The chain employs TRBV7-9 and TRBJ1-2, with D possibly TRBD1 on 6 matching bases. V lost 3 bases to trimming and J lost 4 bases, with 12 bases between them. The CDR3 is 14 amino acids. Germline values: CDR1 SEHNR, CDR2 FQNEAQ (reference sequence). The CDR3, as DNA: TGTGCCAGCAGCTTGACACAGGGACCCTATGGCTACACCTTC. Translation: CASSLTQGPYGYTF.

The chain recombines TRBV12-3 or TRBV12-4 with TRBJ1-1, with 9 bases fitting TRBD1. The V segment lost 3 bases and the J segment 5 bases; nucleotides outside the gene matches: 1. This CDR3 spans 13 amino acids. CDR3 residues: CASSFGTGTEAFF. The CDR3 nucleotides read TGTGCCAGCAGTTTTGGGACAGGGACTGAAGCTTTCTTT.

The chain combines TRBV7-2 with TRBJ2-2; weak D call: TRBD1 (5 bases). The CDR3 spans 13 residues. V gave up 4 bases and J gave up 8 bases, with 11 bases separating them. Germline-derived CDR1 and CDR2 are SGHTA and FQGNSA. The CDR3 sequence: CASSYQGFGELFF. The CDR3 DNA follows: TGTGCCAGCAGCTACCAGGGTTTTGGGGAGCTGTTTTTT.